Below are 20 T cell receptor beta chains sequenced from a single sample in a study of cytomegalovirus exposure and HLA in healthy donors. Primers included in the PCR were 60 Vbeta and 13 Jbeta primers. The repertoire was sequenced with immunoSEQ multiplex PCR; TCRdb's copy has only in-frame clones and lacks some. The table lists tens of thousands of clones, about a tenth of them singletons. Sequenced: PBMCs. These receptors were taken from a man aged 60 to 75 in good health and CMV-seropositive.

The table lists this clone with a few counts. This chain connects TRBV19 to TRBJ1-2; 7 bases are shared with TRBD1. CDR3 length: 14 residues. CDR1 is LNHDA and CDR2 is SQIVND in the germline V gene (reference sequence). Germline trimming cut 7 bases from V and 0 bases from J; bases unmatched to any gene: 5. The CDR3 nucleotides read TGTGCCAGTACCGAGGGGGCGGCTAACTATGGCTACACCTTC. Translating it yields CASTEGAANYGYTF.

This clone was seen a few times. The chain combines TRBV12-5 with TRBJ1-3; TRBD1 is a possible D gene (6 bases). V was shortened by 7 bases and J by 4 bases, with 14 bases between the two germline ends. Per germline, CDR1 LGHNT and CDR2 FRNRAP. The CDR3 consists of 14 residues. The CDR3 loop reads CASAQQGSGNTIYF. CDR3 DNA sequence: TGTGCTAGTGCCCAACAGGGATCGGGAAACACCATATATTTT.

This rearrangement joins TRBV29-1 to TRBJ2-5, with 9 bases fitting TRBD2. With V trimmed by 3 bases and J by 5 bases, 13 bases remained unmatched. Germline V lookup: CDR1 SQVTM, CDR2 ANQGSEA. The CDR3 contains 16 residues. CDR3 bases: TGCAGCGTTGATGGACTAGCGTCTACGAACACTGAGACCCAGTACTTC. It specifies CSVDGLASTNTETQYF.

This clone has a handful of counts. A far larger clone is just one base off, so this is likely a read error. The conserved final phenylalanine or tryptophan is absent from the CDR3, which likely points to a read error. This chain uses TRBV7-7 with TRBJ1-4; D remains ambiguous. The CDR3 spans 16 residues. Deletions cut 1 base from V and 0 bases from J, with 9 bases between. Germline V gene lookup returns CDR1 SSHAT and CDR2 FNYEAQ (reference sequence). The CDR3 region is CASSLGRESTNEKLFV. CDR3 coding DNA: TGTGCCAGCAGCTTAGGGCGGGAGTCAACTAATGAAAAACTGTTTGTT.

This clone came up a few times. This chain connects TRBV5-1 to TRBJ2-1, with TRBD2 matching over 8 bases. CDR3 length: 15 amino acids. Per germline, CDR1 SGHRS and CDR2 YFSETQ. The trim removed 0 bases at V and 8 bases at J, leaving 7 bases unmatched. CDR3: CASSLASREGDEQFF. The CDR3 nucleotides are TGCGCCAGCAGCTTGGCCTCTCGGGAGGGCGATGAGCAGTTCTTC.

Only a few counts were recorded for this clone. The CDR3 here is CASSDDKVGWRANEKLFF. CDR3 nucleotides: TGTGCCAGCAGTGATGACAAGGTGGGGTGGAGGGCTAATGAAAAACTGTTTTTT. This chain joins TRBV6-1 and TRBJ1-4; D is unresolved. V dropped 3 bases and J dropped 3 bases, with 20 bases sitting between them. CDR1 MNHNS and CDR2 SASEGT come from the germline V gene. The CDR3 runs 18 residues.

The V gene is TRBV18, the J gene TRBJ2-1, with TRBD2 matching over 9 bases. Germline CDR1 KGHSH, CDR2 LQKENI. The CDR3 is 14 residues long. The ends lost 8 bases at V and 7 bases at J; junction bases unmatched: 9. The CDR3 DNA reads TGTGCCAGCCAGTTAGCTAGCGGGACAAATGAGCAGTTCTTC. This gives the protein CASQLASGTNEQFF.

DNA of the CDR3: TGTGCCAACTACAGGGATAGCAATCAGCCCCAGCATTTT. Translated, it gives CANYRDSNQPQHF. The chain recombines TRBV2 with TRBJ1-5, with D tentatively TRBD1 (6 bases). Trimming cost V 10 bases and J 0 bases, with 10 bases left between them. Germline CDR1 is SNHLY and CDR2 is FYNNEI. The CDR3 has 13 residues.

The V gene is TRBV11-1, the J gene TRBJ1-5; maybe TRBD1 (6 bases). The length of the CDR3 is 16 residues. CDR1 is SGHAT and CDR2 is FQDESV in the germline V gene (reference sequence). V shed 1 base and J shed 7 bases, with 17 bases lying between them. The CDR3 loop reads CASSLVGGRDVQPQHF. CDR3 nucleotide sequence: TGTGCCAGCAGCTTAGTTGGGGGCCGAGATGTCCAGCCCCAGCATTTT.

This clone has more than one count but fewer than ten. The chain combines TRBV18 with TRBJ1-2; TRBD1 might be the D (6 bases). Germline V gene data show CDR1 as KGHSH and CDR2 as LQKENI. V was cut by 2 bases and J by 1 base, with 11 bases left in between. This CDR3 has 15 residues. DNA for the CDR3: TGTGCCAGCTCACCAGACGGACAGTTTAACTATGGCTACACCTTC. This sequence encodes CASSPDGQFNYGYTF.

This clone was recorded at least ten times. The chain combines TRBV5-6 with TRBJ2-7; D is unclear. CDR3 length: 15 residues. The germline V gene has CDR1 SGHDT and CDR2 YYEEEE. V gave up 4 bases and J gave up 2 bases, with 16 bases separating them. Here the CDR3 reads CASSPTYGPTYEQYF. Here the CDR3 DNA reads TGTGCCAGCAGCCCAACATATGGGCCAACCTACGAGCAGTACTTC.

The chain uses TRBV7-2 and TRBJ2-7; D not certain. The CDR3 runs 14 residues. Trimming shortened V by 1 base and J by 1 base, and 8 bases separated the two germline ends. Germline loops: CDR1 SGHTA, CDR2 FQGNSA. The CDR3 here is CASSLGLISYEQYV. The CDR3 coding sequence is TGTGCCAGCAGCTTAGGACTTATTTCCTACGAGCAGTACGTC.

A few counts support this clone. The chain has TRBV9 and TRBJ2-7, with no clear D. Trimming took 0 bases from V and 7 from J, leaving 11 bases between them. The CDR3 is made up of 13 amino acids. Germline loops: CDR1 SGDLS, CDR2 YYNGEE. The CDR3 spells CASSVDSSLEQYF. The CDR3 nucleotides read TGTGCCAGCAGCGTAGATTCGTCGTTGGAGCAGTACTTC.

The V call is TRBV11-2, the J call TRBJ1-3, with unresolved D. The CDR3 runs to 12 residues. Germline CDR1 reads SGHAT; CDR2 reads FQNNGV. Trimming cost V 3 bases and J 11 bases, with 11 bases left between them. The CDR3 bases are TGTGCCAGCAGCTTCCCCCGGACTGCCATATATTTT. It encodes CASSFPRTAIYF.

The V and J genes are TRBV14 and TRBJ2-1; 9 bases are shared with TRBD2. CDR1 and CDR2 from the germline V gene are SGHDN and FVKESK. The V and J ends lost 3 bases and 8 bases, in that order; junction bases with no gene match: 8. This CDR3 contains 15 residues. The CDR3 loop reads CASSHPAGGPHEQFF. CDR3 coding DNA: TGTGCCAGCAGCCACCCGGCGGGAGGGCCACATGAGCAGTTCTTC.

The chain couples TRBV5-1 to TRBJ2-1; 7 bases are a match to TRBD2. Germline CDR1 SGHRS, CDR2 YFSETQ. With V trimmed by 4 bases and J by 7 bases, 11 bases remained unmatched. This CDR3 contains 15 residues. CDR3 loop: CASSLPGGGANEQFF. Written as DNA, the CDR3 is TGCGCCAGCAGCCTTCCGGGAGGAGGGGCGAATGAGCAGTTCTTC.

The table lists this clone with a few counts. The chain recombines TRBV30 with TRBJ2-2, with D possibly matching TRBD1 (6 bases). From germline, CDR1 is GTSNPN and CDR2 SVGIG (reference sequence). Trimming took off 8 bases at V and 3 bases at J, with 16 bases between the two ends. The CDR3 runs to 14 residues. The CDR3, as DNA: TGTGCCAGGCTACAGGGAGCGGACACCGGGGAGCTGTTTTTT. Protein sequence: CARLQGADTGELFF. Together with reference TRBV30 and TRBJ2-2, the CDR3 gives the full variable domain: SQTIHQWPATLVQPVGSPLSLECTVEGTSNPNLYWYRQAAGRGLQLLFYSVGIGQISSEVPQNLSASRPQDRQFILSSKKLLLSDSGFYLCARLQGADTGELFFGEGSRLTVL.

This clone was counted only a few times. The rearrangement uses TRBV11-3 and TRBJ1-2; 9 bases match TRBD1. Trimming took 10 bases from V and 5 from J; bases not matched to a gene: 2. CDR3 length: 11 amino acids. Germline V lookup: CDR1 SGHNT, CDR2 YENEEA. CDR3 DNA: TGTGCCAAGACAGGGGGGTATGGCTACACCTTC. It is translated as CAKTGGYGYTF.

The gene calls are TRBV5-1 and TRBJ2-3, with 12 positions matching TRBD2. Germline V lookup: CDR1 SGHRS, CDR2 YFSETQ. Unmatched junction bases numbered 7, after V lost 5 bases and J lost 6 bases. The CDR3 runs 15 residues. CDR3 in amino acids: CASSSLAGGPDTQYF. In DNA form, the CDR3 reads TGCGCCAGCAGTTCTCTAGCGGGAGGGCCTGATACGCAGTATTTT.

This clone was recorded a few times. The chain uses TRBV25-1 and TRBJ1-1, with TRBD1 identical over 7 bases. This CDR3 spans 14 amino acids. Per the germline V gene, CDR1 is MGHDK and CDR2 is SYGVNS. The trim removed 6 bases at V and 1 base at J, leaving 5 bases unmatched. In DNA, the CDR3 is TGTGCCAGCAGAGGACAGGTCCCGAACACTGAAGCTTTCTTT. It translates to CASRGQVPNTEAFF.